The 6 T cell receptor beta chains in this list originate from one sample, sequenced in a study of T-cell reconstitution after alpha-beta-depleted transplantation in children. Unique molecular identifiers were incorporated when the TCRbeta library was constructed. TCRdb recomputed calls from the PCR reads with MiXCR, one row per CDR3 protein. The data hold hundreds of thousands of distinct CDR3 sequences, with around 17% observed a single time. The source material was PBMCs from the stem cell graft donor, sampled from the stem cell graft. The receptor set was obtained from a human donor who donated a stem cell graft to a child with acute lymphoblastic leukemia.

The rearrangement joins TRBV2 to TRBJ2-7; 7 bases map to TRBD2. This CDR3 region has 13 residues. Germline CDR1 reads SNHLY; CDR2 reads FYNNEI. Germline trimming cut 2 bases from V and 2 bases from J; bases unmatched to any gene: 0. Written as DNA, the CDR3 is TGTGCCAGCAGTGAACGGGGGGCCTACGAGCAGTACTTC. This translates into CASSERGAYEQYF.

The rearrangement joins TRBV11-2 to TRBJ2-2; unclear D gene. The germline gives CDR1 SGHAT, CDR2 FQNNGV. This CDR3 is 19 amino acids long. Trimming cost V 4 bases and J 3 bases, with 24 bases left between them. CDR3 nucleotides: TGTGCCAGCAGCTCCCCTGGTGGTACCCCTCCTTATTACACCGGGGAGCTGTTTTTT. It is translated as CASSSPGGTPPYYTGELFF.

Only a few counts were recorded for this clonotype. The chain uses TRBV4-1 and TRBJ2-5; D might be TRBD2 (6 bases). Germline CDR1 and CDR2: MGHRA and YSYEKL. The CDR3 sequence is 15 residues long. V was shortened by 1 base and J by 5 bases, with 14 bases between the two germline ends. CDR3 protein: CASSQGGMAGETQYF. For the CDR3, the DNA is TGCGCCAGCAGCCAAGGTGGCATGGCGGGGGAGACCCAGTACTTC.

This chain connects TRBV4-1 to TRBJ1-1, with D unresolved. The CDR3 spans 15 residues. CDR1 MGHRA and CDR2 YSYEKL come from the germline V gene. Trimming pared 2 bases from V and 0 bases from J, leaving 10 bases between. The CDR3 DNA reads TGCGCCAGCAGCCAAAAGAGCTGGATGAACACTGAAGCTTTCTTT. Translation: CASSQKSWMNTEAFF.

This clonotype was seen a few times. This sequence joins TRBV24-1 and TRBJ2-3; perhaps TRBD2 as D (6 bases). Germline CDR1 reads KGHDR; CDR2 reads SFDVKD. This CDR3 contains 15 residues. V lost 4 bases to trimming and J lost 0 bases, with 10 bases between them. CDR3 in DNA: TGTGCCACCAGTGAGGGGGGTCTGAGCACAGATACGCAGTATTTT. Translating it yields CATSEGGLSTDTQYF.

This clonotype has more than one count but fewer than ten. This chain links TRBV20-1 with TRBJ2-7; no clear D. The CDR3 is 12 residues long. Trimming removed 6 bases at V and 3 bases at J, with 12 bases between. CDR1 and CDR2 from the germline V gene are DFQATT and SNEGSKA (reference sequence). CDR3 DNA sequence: TGCAGTGCGTCGATCCAGGACTACGAGCAGTACTTC. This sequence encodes CSASIQDYEQYF.